This T cell receptor beta chain was documented in a study of blood T cell repertoires in COVID-19. Only in-frame clones appear in the TCRdb table, and some are missing; sequencing was by immunoSEQ multiplex PCR. Here the sample spans a few hundred thousand clones, under 90% being singletons. The CDR3 sequence is 16 residues long. V was trimmed by 0 bases and J by 1 base, leaving 11 bases between them. Germline V gene lookup returns CDR1 LGHNA and CDR2 YSLEER. This receptor was taken from a young man with acute COVID-19. The V and J genes are TRBV4-3 and TRBJ2-3; tentative D call: TRBD2 (5 bases). The material sequenced was PBMCs or T cells enriched from blood (not recorded which). CDR3 sequence: CASSQDRGSGTDTQYF. CDR3 nucleotide sequence: TGCGCCAGCAGCCAAGATCGGGGTAGCGGCACAGATACGCAGTATTTT.